These T cell receptor beta chains were read from a single sample in a study of T cells after yellow fever vaccination. In TCRdb, the 5' RACE reads were re-called with MiXCR into one record per CDR3 protein. The profile shows about 550,000 distinct CDR3 sequences, around 21% of them singletons. Source: PBMCs, taken 15 days after the yellow fever booster vaccination. The receptors come from a man younger than 40 who received the YFV17D yellow fever vaccine. The CDR3 runs from the conserved cysteine through the conserved F or W. The D gene is left open where the match is weak. Rows give clone size only sometimes, using once, few, many, or a class for an expanded clone.

size: once; D: TRBD2; J: TRBJ2-1; V: TRBV4-3; DNA: TGCGCCAGCAGCCGAGGACTAGCCCAATACAATGAGCAGTTCTTC; CDR3: CASSRGLAQYNEQFF
size: few; D: TRBD1; J: TRBJ2-5; V: TRBV20-1; DNA: TGCAGTGCTAGTTCCTGGACCCCAGGGGGAGAGACCCAGTACTTC; CDR3: CSASSWTPGGETQYF
size: few; D: -; J: TRBJ2-1; V: TRBV5-1; DNA: TGCGCCAGCAGCTTGGATGGGAACAAAATCTACAATGAGCAGTTCTTC; CDR3: CASSLDGNKIYNEQFF
size: -; D: -; J: TRBJ2-5; V: TRBV28; DNA: TGTGCCAGCAGTCCCCCTGCCCTAGCGTACGGGGAGACCCAGTACTTC; CDR3: CASSPPALAYGETQYF
size: -; D: -; J: TRBJ1-1; V: TRBV5-5; DNA: TGTGCCAGCAGCTTGATTGTTGACATGAACACTGAAGCTTTCTTT; CDR3: CASSLIVDMNTEAFF
size: few; D: TRBD1; J: TRBJ2-1; V: TRBV7-2; DNA: TGTGCCAGCAGCCACGACAGGGGGGGATACTCCTACAATGAGCAGTTCTTC; CDR3: CASSHDRGGYSYNEQFF
size: -; D: -; J: TRBJ2-6; V: TRBV20-1; DNA: TGCAGTGCCCCTCCTGGGGCCAACGTCCTGACTTTC; CDR3: CSAPPGANVLTF
size: -; D: TRBD2; J: TRBJ2-1; V: TRBV5-8; DNA: TGTGCCAGACGGGAGGGCCGGGGCAATGAGCAGTTCTTC; CDR3: CARREGRGNEQFF
size: few; D: -; J: TRBJ2-5; V: TRBV5-4; DNA: TGTGCCAGCAGCCCTCAACCATTAACAGGGCGGGGAGAGACCCAGTACTTC; CDR3: CASSPQPLTGRGETQYF
size: -; D: -; J: TRBJ2-1; V: TRBV5-1; DNA: TGCGCCAGCAGTCCCGCAGCGTATGAGCAGTTCTTC; CDR3: CASSPAAYEQFF
size: once; D: TRBD2; J: TRBJ2-3; V: TRBV6-1; DNA: TGTGCCAGCGGAGCGGGAGGGGCAGATACGCAGTATTTT; CDR3: CASGAGGADTQYF
size: few; D: -; J: TRBJ1-1; V: TRBV5-1; DNA: TGCGCCAGCAGCTTGGTCAGGAGCACTGAAGCTTTCTTT; CDR3: CASSLVRSTEAFF
size: -; D: -; J: TRBJ2-7; V: TRBV20-1; DNA: TGCAGTGCACCTCTCCGGGAGCGGTCCTACGAGCAGTACTTC; CDR3: CSAPLRERSYEQYF
size: few; D: -; J: TRBJ2-5; V: TRBV5-1; DNA: TGCGCCAGCAGCGTCAAAGGACCCCAAGAGACCCAGTACTTC; CDR3: CASSVKGPQETQYF
size: -; D: -; J: TRBJ2-3; V: TRBV7-2; DNA: TGTGCCAGCAGCTTAGTCAGACTAGATACGCAGTATTTT; CDR3: CASSLVRLDTQYF
size: few; D: -; J: TRBJ2-7; V: TRBV23-1; DNA: TGCGCCAGCCTCGGGGTGCTGCACGAGCAGTACTTC; CDR3: CASLGVLHEQYF
size: many; D: TRBD1; J: TRBJ2-7; V: TRBV28; DNA: TGTGCCAGCAGTTCCGGACAGGGATTATACGAGCAGTACTTC; CDR3: CASSSGQGLYEQYF
size: -; D: -; J: TRBJ1-1; V: TRBV21-1; DNA: TGTGCCAGCAGCACCGCTGAGGCTGAAGCTTTCTTT; CDR3: CASSTAEAEAFF
size: -; D: -; J: TRBJ1-1; V: TRBV20-1; DNA: TGCAGTGCTAGGGTTTTCGGTTTCATGAACACTGAAGCTTTCTTT; CDR3: CSARVFGFMNTEAFF
size: -; D: TRBD2; J: TRBJ2-3; V: TRBV10-3; DNA: TGTGCCATCTCCGTAGCGGGAGTTAAGGTAGCGGGCACAGATACGCAGTATTTT; CDR3: CAISVAGVKVAGTDTQYF
size: -; D: TRBD1; J: TRBJ1-2; V: TRBV29-1; DNA: TGCAGCGTCGCCGGAGGACAGGGAAACTATGGCTACACCTTC; CDR3: CSVAGGQGNYGYTF
size: -; D: -; J: TRBJ2-1; V: TRBV4-2; DNA: TGTGCCAGCAGCATTGAGTCTTTCACCTACAATGAGCAGTTCTTC; CDR3: CASSIESFTYNEQFF
size: -; D: -; J: TRBJ2-1; V: TRBV20-1; DNA: TGCAGTGCTTGGGGCTTATTGGAGGTCTACAATGAGCAGTTCTTC; CDR3: CSAWGLLEVYNEQFF
size: -; D: TRBD2; J: TRBJ2-1; V: TRBV6-5; DNA: TGTGCCAGCAGTTACGATCTAGCGGGAGCCAATGAGCAGTTCTTC; CDR3: CASSYDLAGANEQFF
size: -; D: TRBD1; J: TRBJ2-7; V: TRBV20-1; DNA: TGCAGTGCTACCAGACAGGGAGCCTCTTACGAGCAGTACTTC; CDR3: CSATRQGASYEQYF
size: -; D: TRBD2; J: TRBJ2-7; V: TRBV7-9; DNA: TGTGCCAGCAGCTCGCCGAAAGCGGGAGGGCCTCCCGAGCAGTACTTC; CDR3: CASSSPKAGGPPEQYF
size: few; D: TRBD1; J: TRBJ1-5; V: TRBV7-8; DNA: TGTGCCAGCAGCTTATACCTCGGGACAGGGGTTCAGCCCCAGCATTTT; CDR3: CASSLYLGTGVQPQHF
size: many; D: TRBD1; J: TRBJ2-7; V: TRBV11-2; DNA: TGTGCCAGCAGCCTAGACAGGGGGACCTACGAGCAGTACTTC; CDR3: CASSLDRGTYEQYF
size: -; D: -; J: TRBJ2-4; V: TRBV20-1; DNA: TGCAGTGCTAGCATCTCAGGGGACATTCAGTACTTC; CDR3: CSASISGDIQYF
size: -; D: -; J: TRBJ2-7; V: TRBV4-3; DNA: TGCGCCAGCAGCCAAACTACTGGCGAGCAGTACTTC; CDR3: CASSQTTGEQYF
size: -; D: -; J: TRBJ2-6; V: TRBV7-2; DNA: TGTGCCAGCAGCTCCGATCGTTTTGGTAACGTCCTGACTTTC; CDR3: CASSSDRFGNVLTF
size: -; D: -; J: TRBJ1-5; V: TRBV12-3/TRBV12-4; DNA: TGTGCCAGCAGTAAGGGCGCGTACAATCAGCTCCAGCATTTT; CDR3: CASSKGAYNQLQHF
size: -; D: -; J: TRBJ1-5; V: TRBV7-2; DNA: TGTGCCAGCACCCCGAGGGAGGGGGGCAATCAGCCCCAGCATTTT; CDR3: CASTPREGGNQPQHF
size: few; D: -; J: TRBJ2-3; V: TRBV5-4; DNA: TGTGCCAGCAGCGTTCAGAGGGAGACAGATACGCAGTATTTT; CDR3: CASSVQRETDTQYF
size: -; D: -; J: TRBJ2-7; V: TRBV6-2/TRBV6-3; DNA: TGTGCCAGCAGTTACTCGATGGGGCAGAATTACGAGCAGTACTTC; CDR3: CASSYSMGQNYEQYF
size: -; D: -; J: TRBJ1-2; V: TRBV18; DNA: TGTGCCAGCTCACCCTCTACAGGGATCGGGAGATATGGCTACACCTTC; CDR3: CASSPSTGIGRYGYTF
size: -; D: -; J: TRBJ2-5; V: TRBV6-5; DNA: TGTGCCAGCAGTTACTCACCCGGTCAAGAGACCCAGTACTTC; CDR3: CASSYSPGQETQYF
size: -; D: -; J: TRBJ2-1; V: TRBV7-9; DNA: TGTGCCAGCAGCTTAGACGCGTACAATGAGCAGTTCTTC; CDR3: CASSLDAYNEQFF
size: few; D: -; J: TRBJ2-5; V: TRBV28; DNA: TGTGCCAGCAGTTTAATGTCGGGAACCACCCCGGAGACCCAGTACTTC; CDR3: CASSLMSGTTPETQYF
size: few; D: TRBD1; J: TRBJ2-7; V: TRBV20-1; DNA: TGCAGTGCTAGAGTCTCCCGGACAGGCTCCTACGAGCAGTACTTC; CDR3: CSARVSRTGSYEQYF
size: -; D: TRBD2; J: TRBJ2-7; V: TRBV20-1; DNA: TGCAGTGCTAGCGCGGGAGTCTACGAGCAGTACTTC; CDR3: CSASAGVYEQYF
size: -; D: -; J: TRBJ2-7; V: TRBV28; DNA: TGTGCCAGCAGTTTATCGGCAGGGCTCTACGAGCAGTACTTC; CDR3: CASSLSAGLYEQYF
size: few; D: TRBD2; J: TRBJ2-1; V: TRBV15; DNA: TGTGCCACCAGCAGAGATTCTATAATACCTAGCGGAGGGCCATACAATGAGCAGTTCTTC; CDR3: CATSRDSIIPSGGPYNEQFF
size: -; D: -; J: TRBJ2-4; V: TRBV15; DNA: TGTGCCACCAGCAGGGCCGGGGGTGCCAAAAACATTCAGTACTTC; CDR3: CATSRAGGAKNIQYF
size: -; D: -; J: TRBJ2-5; V: TRBV6-1; DNA: TGTGCCAGCACCCCTCATGGCAGGGAACAAGAGACCCAGTACTTC; CDR3: CASTPHGREQETQYF
size: few; D: TRBD2; J: TRBJ2-2; V: TRBV5-1; DNA: TGCGCCAGCAGCACCCCCGGGGGGGGAACCGGGGAGCTGTTTTTT; CDR3: CASSTPGGGTGELFF
size: many; D: TRBD1; J: TRBJ2-7; V: TRBV7-9; DNA: TGTGCCAGCAGCTCCTTTACTGGTGACAGGGGCTACGAGCAGTACTTC; CDR3: CASSSFTGDRGYEQYF
size: -; D: -; J: TRBJ2-1; V: TRBV7-2; DNA: TGTGCCAGCAGCCCCAACCCCCACCTCCCAGAGCAGTTCTTC; CDR3: CASSPNPHLPEQFF
size: -; D: -; J: TRBJ2-1; V: TRBV28; DNA: TGTGCCAGCATAGTTGGCGGGTCCTACAATGAGCAGTTCTTC; CDR3: CASIVGGSYNEQFF
size: -; D: TRBD1; J: TRBJ2-2; V: TRBV11-3; DNA: TGTGCCAGCAGCTTAGGGGACAGGGGGGCCCCCACCGGGGAGCTGTTTTTT; CDR3: CASSLGDRGAPTGELFF
size: -; D: -; J: TRBJ2-7; V: TRBV30; DNA: TGTGCCTGGATCCCAGGGGTTCTGGGGGGCGAGCAGTACTTC; CDR3: CAWIPGVLGGEQYF
size: -; D: TRBD2; J: TRBJ2-1; V: TRBV7-3; DNA: TGTGCCAGCAGCTTAACGGGAGGACTAGCGGGAGAAAATGAGCAGTTCTTC; CDR3: CASSLTGGLAGENEQFF